One and the same sample provided the 21 T cell receptor beta chains below, sequenced in a study of T cells in Graves' hyperthyroidism and ophthalmopathy (dated by TCRdb to the late 2010s). Library method: multiplex PCR. The sequencer was an Illumina HiSeq 2000. TCR beta CDR3 regions were amplified from RNA transcripts. The first round of RT-PCR for the TCR CDR3 was performed with the HTBI primer set and the Qiagen OneStep RT-PCR kit. Clones were called with MiXCR by TCRdb after fastp trimmed the public reads at Q25, and only in-frame beta chains were retained. For every CDR3 protein sequence, its rows merge into one entry that carries the most common genes and DNA. This sample holds roughly 510,000 distinct CDR3 sequences; more than 20% were observed only once. The ten largest clones represent 26% of the sample. The sample was blood. The receptor set was obtained from a man aged 18 to 30 with Graves' hyperthyroidism.

This clonotype was observed a few times. This chain joins TRBV5-5 and TRBJ1-1; D is undetermined. The ends were cut back, 0 bases at V and 1 base at J, with 7 bases in the middle. CDR1 and CDR2 from the germline V gene are SGHKS and YYEKEE (reference sequence). CDR3 length equals 14 residues. The CDR3 reads CASSLDPRNTEAFF. CDR3 in DNA: TGTGCCAGCAGCTTGGACCCACGGAACACTGAAGCTTTCTTT.

This clonotype was seen a handful of times. This chain uses TRBV29-1 with TRBJ1-1; TRBD1 is a possible D gene (5 bases). The CDR3 covers 13 residues. CDR1 is SQVTM and CDR2 is ANQGSEA in the germline V gene. Trimming took 0 bases from V and 1 from J, leaving 6 bases between them. CDR3 in amino acids: CSVEDRENTEAFF. CDR3 coding DNA: TGCAGCGTTGAAGACAGGGAGAACACTGAAGCTTTCTTT.

This clonotype has at least ten counts. CDR3 residues: CASSPSRLGYTF. The CDR3 DNA follows: TGTGCCAGCAGTCCCAGTCGACTTGGCTACACCTTC. V is TRBV28 and J is TRBJ1-2; no reliable D call. The germline V and J ends were trimmed by 5 bases and 7 bases, with 11 bases remaining between them. This CDR3 has 12 residues. Germline V gene sequence: CDR1 MDHEN, CDR2 SYDVKM.

This clonotype has at least ten counts. The chain has TRBV2 and TRBJ2-5, with 7 bases matching TRBD1. V trimming: 4 bases; J trimming: 0 bases; junction bases outside the gene matches: 5. CDR3 size: 15 residues. The germline V gene has CDR1 SNHLY and CDR2 FYNNEI. CDR3 in DNA: TGTGCCAGCAGTGGGCAGACAGGGCACCAAGAGACCCAGTACTTC. It translates to CASSGQTGHQETQYF.

This clonotype has ten or more counts. CDR3 loop: CASSLGSGARSQPQHF. CDR3 coding DNA: TGTGCCAGCAGTTTAGGTTCAGGGGCGCGATCGCAGCCCCAGCATTTT. The genes are TRBV12-3 or TRBV12-4 and TRBJ1-5, with a weak D call TRBD1 (6 bases). This CDR3 has 16 residues. The V gene lost 1 base and the J gene lost 7 bases, with 17 bases spanning the gap.

Note on this clonotype: Germline and junction disagree at one end, which may indicate a read error. The J gene is TRBJ2-5, the V gene TRBV6-5; D possibly uses TRBD1 or TRBD2 (5 bases each). The CDR3 contains 13 residues. Germline V gives CDR1 MNHEY, CDR2 SVGAGI. The CDR3 loop reads CASSYGGGETRYF. The CDR3, as DNA: TGTGCCAGCAGTTACGGGGGTGGGGAGACCCGGTACTTC.

This clonotype was observed at least ten times. The chain links TRBV6-1 to TRBJ1-2; D is undetermined. The CDR3 extends over 14 amino acids. Trimming removed 5 bases from V and 8 bases from J, with 18 bases in between. CDR1 MNHNS and CDR2 SASEGT come from the germline V gene. As DNA, the CDR3 is TGTGCCAGCAGTCCCGGGTTCGAAGCCGGAGGCTACACCTTC. This encodes CASSPGFEAGGYTF.

The V and J genes are TRBV28 and TRBJ1-5; D is ambiguous. Germline V gene lookup returns CDR1 MDHEN and CDR2 SYDVKM. This CDR3 has 14 amino acids. V was clipped by 6 bases and J by 6 bases, with 15 bases between them. The CDR3 sequence: CASRQLGLPQPQHF. CDR3 sequence (DNA): TGTGCCAGCAGGCAATTAGGGTTGCCTCAGCCCCAGCATTTT.

This clonotype was counted many times. The rearrangement uses TRBV28 and TRBJ2-7; 9 bases align to TRBD1. Germline V gene sequence: CDR1 MDHEN, CDR2 SYDVKM. The CDR3 sequence is 13 residues long. V gave up 10 bases and J gave up 5 bases; unmatched junction bases: 9. This chain's CDR3 is CATVAGQGDEQYF. In DNA form, the CDR3 reads TGTGCCACCGTGGCGGGACAGGGAGACGAGCAGTACTTC.

This clonotype was recorded at least ten times. The rearrangement uses TRBV3-1 and TRBJ2-7, with D uncertain. Between the trimmed V and J ends, which lost 0 bases and 3 bases, there was a span of 9 bases. The CDR3 runs to 14 residues. The germline V gene has CDR1 LGHDT and CDR2 YNNKEL (reference sequence). The CDR3, as DNA: TGTGCCAGCAGCCAAGATCCCCCCAGCTACGAGCAGTACTTC. It translates to CASSQDPPSYEQYF.

This clonotype has ten or more counts. V usage is TRBV6-5 and J usage is TRBJ2-7, with D maybe TRBD1 (5 bases). The CDR3 runs 15 residues. V lost 0 bases to trimming and J lost 2 bases, with 11 bases between them. Germline-derived CDR1 and CDR2 are MNHEY and SVGAGI. As DNA, the CDR3 is TGTGCCAGCAGTTACTCGTTTTCCAGGGCCTACGAGCAGTACTTC. Its translation: CASSYSFSRAYEQYF.

The chain carries TRBV12-3 or TRBV12-4 and TRBJ2-2, with D possibly called TRBD1 or TRBD2 (5 bases each). V was pared by 1 base and J by 3 bases, with 9 bases between. This CDR3 comprises 15 residues. The CDR3 loop reads CASSLVMGDTGELFF. The CDR3 nucleotides are TGTGCCAGCAGTTTAGTTATGGGGGACACCGGGGAGCTGTTTTTT.

There are a few counts of this clonotype. The chain uses TRBV18 and TRBJ1-5, with D possibly matching TRBD1 (5 bases). The V and J ends lost 4 bases and 0 bases respectively, with 13 bases between them. CDR3 length: 16 amino acids. Germline V gene data show CDR1 as KGHSH and CDR2 as LQKENI. CDR3 nucleotides: TGTGCCAGCTCACGTTCAGGGTTGAATAGCAATCAGCCCCAGCATTTT. Translated: CASSRSGLNSNQPQHF.

J is TRBJ2-7 and V is TRBV6-1; TRBD1 aligns across 10 bases. This CDR3 has 14 amino acids. Germline V gives CDR1 MNHNS, CDR2 SASEGT. Trimming removed 8 bases from V and 5 bases from J; junction bases left unmatched: 9. This chain's CDR3 is CASRWTGTGDEQYF. In DNA, the CDR3 is TGTGCCAGCCGATGGACCGGGACAGGGGACGAGCAGTACTTC.

Comments on this clonotype: This may be a read error, as it is one base from a much larger clone. This chain links TRBV9 with TRBJ1-2; 11 bases match TRBD1. V lost 4 bases, J lost 5 bases, and 7 bases stayed unmatched. This CDR3 has 15 amino acids. CDR1 and CDR2 from the germline V gene are SGDLS and YYNGEE. DNA for the CDR3: TGTGCCAGCAGCCCGGGACAGGGGGTGCGTTATGGCTACACCTTC. Translation gives CASSPGQGVRYGYTF.

The V gene is TRBV11-2, the J gene TRBJ1-4, with D hard to call. The V end lost 1 base, the J end lost 7 bases, and 22 bases lay between the germline ends. The CDR3 length is 18 residues. Germline CDR1 and CDR2: SGHAT and FQNNGV. DNA of the CDR3: TGTGCCAGCAGCTTAGTTGGGGTCGGTGGAGGGATGAGTGAAAAACTGTTTTTT. This gives the protein CASSLVGVGGGMSEKLFF.

This clonotype was seen repeatedly, ten times or more. The chain uses TRBV28 and TRBJ2-5; 7 nucleotides align to TRBD1. J gave up 5 bases and V 5 bases, and 11 bases lay outside the gene matches. CDR3 length: 15 amino acids. Per the germline V gene, CDR1 is MDHEN and CDR2 is SYDVKM. The CDR3 loop is CASSLDRDELETQYF. Here the CDR3 DNA reads TGTGCCAGCAGTCTTGACAGGGATGAACTGGAGACCCAGTACTTC.

This clonotype was picked up one time. The chain recombines TRBV5-1 with TRBJ1-1; no clear D. This CDR3 comprises 13 residues. V lost 0 bases and J 7 bases, leaving 10 bases between the germline ends. Germline lookup yields CDR1 SGHRS and CDR2 YFSETQ. This CDR3 is CASSLEGWREAFF. The CDR3 DNA sequence: TGCGCCAGCAGCTTGGAAGGGTGGCGTGAAGCTTTCTTT.

At least ten counts were recorded for this clonotype. This chain joins TRBV9 and TRBJ2-2; D may match TRBD1 or TRBD2 (5 bases each). The CDR3 length is 15 residues. V lost 3 bases to trimming and J lost 3 bases, with 12 bases between them. Germline V gives CDR1 SGDLS, CDR2 YYNGEE. CDR3 bases: TGTGCCAGCAGCGAATCGGGGACCGACACCGGGGAGCTGTTTTTT. It specifies CASSESGTDTGELFF.

This clonotype was counted at least ten times. This chain uses TRBV5-1 with TRBJ2-2; tentative D call: TRBD2 (6 bases). The V gene lost 4 bases and the J gene lost 4 bases, with 14 bases spanning the gap. The length of the CDR3 is 15 residues. Germline V gene sequence: CDR1 SGHRS, CDR2 YFSETQ. CDR3 in amino acids: CASSAEGLPTGELFF. The CDR3 coding sequence is TGCGCCAGCAGCGCGGAGGGACTTCCCACCGGGGAGCTGTTTTTT.

The genes are TRBV5-6 and TRBJ2-7; D gene uncertain. The CDR3 contains 15 residues. Germline V lookup: CDR1 SGHDT, CDR2 YYEEEE. V lost 0 bases and J lost 2, with 12 bases in between. The CDR3: CASSLAPSQAYEQYF. In DNA, the CDR3 is TGTGCCAGCAGCTTGGCCCCTTCGCAAGCCTACGAGCAGTACTTC. Full variable domain (outside the CDR3, taken from reference TRBV5-6 and TRBJ2-7): DAGVTQSPTHLIKTRGQQVTLRCSPKSGHDTVSWYQQALGQGPQFIFQYYEEEERQRGNFPDRFSGHQFPNYSSELNVNALLLGDSALYLCASSLAPSQAYEQYFGPGTRLTVT.